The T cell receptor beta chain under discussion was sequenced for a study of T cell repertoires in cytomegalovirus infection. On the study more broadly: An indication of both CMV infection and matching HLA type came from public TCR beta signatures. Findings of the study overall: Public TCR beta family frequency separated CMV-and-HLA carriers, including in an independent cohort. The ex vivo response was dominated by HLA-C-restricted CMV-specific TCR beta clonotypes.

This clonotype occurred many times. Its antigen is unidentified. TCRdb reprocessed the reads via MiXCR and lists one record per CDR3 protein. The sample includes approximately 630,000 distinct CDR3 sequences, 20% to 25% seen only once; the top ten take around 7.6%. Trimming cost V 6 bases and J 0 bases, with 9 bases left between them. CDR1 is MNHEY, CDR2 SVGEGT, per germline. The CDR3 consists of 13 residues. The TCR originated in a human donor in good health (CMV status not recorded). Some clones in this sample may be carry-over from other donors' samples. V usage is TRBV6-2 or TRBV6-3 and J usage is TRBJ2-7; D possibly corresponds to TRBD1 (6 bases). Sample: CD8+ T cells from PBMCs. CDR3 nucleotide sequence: TGTGCCAGCAGCACGGACAGCTCCTACGAGCAGTACTTC. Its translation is CASSTDSSYEQYF.